This T cell receptor (beta chain) was recovered during a study of blood T cell repertoires in COVID-19 (TCRdb year 2020). As for the study more broadly: Collaborator samples came from the United States, Italy and Spain and covered acute and convalescent phases of COVID-19. The material from the prospective study consisted of cDNA or gDNA derived from T cells, B-cell-depleted T cells, or PBMCs. Subjects who had been exposed to COVID-19, were actively infected with it, or had recovered from it provided the deeply sampled blood TCRbeta repertoires that made up the dataset. The repertoires were released in a freely available public database intended as a resource for research on the immune response to SARS-CoV-2. Samples came from the ongoing ImmuneRACE study (first 160 participants) plus 1,254 subjects from 6 global collaborators. Nearly every sample came with metadata listing a de-identified subject ID, COVID-19 status, age in years and sex. Where HLA class I and class II types were available, the types were taken from metadata supplied by the sample provider, not from assay-based typing. Broad study findings and their caveats: The quantity of clinical and demographic metadata differed by source and by participant and was supplied without curation.

This clone was counted a single time. Its recognized antigen is unknown. No per-base quality is available; no much larger clone lies one base away. The immunoSEQ Assay, a bias-controlled multiplex PCR, was used to amplify TCRbeta CDR3 regions from genomic DNA. The paper's processing steps were these. Nucleated cell counts per sample were estimated from amplification of reference gene primers within the assay. To quantify the absolute abundance of each unique TCRbeta CDR3 rearrangement, sequence reads were collapsed and filtered. For each sample, productive Simpson clonality was calculated as the square root of Simpson's diversity index over productive rearrangements. TCRdb obtained this table from immuneACCESS and retained in-frame rearrangements with V and J assigned. These tables miss some clones; where compared with another copy, unresolved V genes account for less than half of the shortfall, and the remainder is unexplained. Clone size and the V and J calls come from that table; the DNA yielded D and trimming. In all, the sample holds 15,000 to 20,000 clones, and approximately 80% of those were seen once. The ten largest clones take up 6.1% of the sample.

Collaborating institutions collected whole blood in K2EDTA tubes following their own protocols. For TCRbeta analysis, collaborator samples were shipped as frozen whole blood, as isolated PBMCs, or as DNA extracted from either sample type. This clonotype originated in a human donor in a cohort sampled during active COVID-19. Sequencing was done on a sample of peripheral blood.

The CDR3 reads CASSLDGIAYEQYF. Read as DNA, the sequence is TGTGCCAGCAGTTTAGACGGGATAGCCTACGAGCAGTACTTC. The rearranged chain carries TRBV27 and TRBJ2-7; the D gene is perhaps TRBD2, on 5 matching bases. The trim is 2 bases for V and 2 bases for J, with a gap of 10 bases between the germline ends. The CDR3 numbers 14 residues from cysteine through phenylalanine. CDR3 DNA only is kept here, 42 bases in frame from base 1. CDR1 and CDR2 were assigned from the germline V gene (reference sequence) as MNHEY and SMNVEV.